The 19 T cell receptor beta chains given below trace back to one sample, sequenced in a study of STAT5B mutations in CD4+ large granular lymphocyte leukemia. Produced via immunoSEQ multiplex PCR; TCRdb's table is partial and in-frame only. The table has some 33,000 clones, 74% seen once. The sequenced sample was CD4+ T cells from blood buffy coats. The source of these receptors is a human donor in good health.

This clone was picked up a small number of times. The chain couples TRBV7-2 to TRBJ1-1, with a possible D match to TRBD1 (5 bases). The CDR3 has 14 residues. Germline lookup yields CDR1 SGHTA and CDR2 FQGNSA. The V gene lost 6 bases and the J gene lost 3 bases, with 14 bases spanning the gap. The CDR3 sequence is CASRLETAYTEAFF. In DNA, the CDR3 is TGTGCCAGCAGACTAGAGACAGCTTACACTGAAGCTTTCTTT.

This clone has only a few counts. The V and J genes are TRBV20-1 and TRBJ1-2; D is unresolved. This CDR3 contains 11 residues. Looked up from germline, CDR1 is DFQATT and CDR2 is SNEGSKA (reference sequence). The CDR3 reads CSRGGYYGYTF. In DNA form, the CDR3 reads TGCTCCCGGGGAGGGTACTATGGCTACACCTTC.

Written as DNA, the CDR3 is TGTGCCAGCAGCCCCCCCCGCAGGGGGGACTACGAGCAGTACTTC. It is translated as CASSPPRRGDYEQYF. The gene calls are TRBV2 and TRBJ2-7; perhaps TRBD1 as D (7 bases). Germline-derived CDR1 and CDR2 are SNHLY and FYNNEI. The CDR3 covers 15 residues. Trimming took off 6 bases at V and 3 bases at J, with 18 bases between the two ends.

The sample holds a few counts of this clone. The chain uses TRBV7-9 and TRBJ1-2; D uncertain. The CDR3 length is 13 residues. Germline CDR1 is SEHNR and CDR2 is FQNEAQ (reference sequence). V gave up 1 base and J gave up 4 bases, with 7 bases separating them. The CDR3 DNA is TGTGCCAGCAGCTTAGATGTGGGCTATGGCTACACCTTC. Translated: CASSLDVGYGYTF.

CDR3 sequence: CASKDGTAQETQYF. CDR3 nucleotides: TGCGCCAGCAAGGATGGGACAGCCCAAGAGACCCAGTACTTC. V gene TRBV5-1 combines with J gene TRBJ2-5, with TRBD1 identical over 7 bases. The CDR3 totals 14 residues. Germline lookup yields CDR1 SGHRS and CDR2 YFSETQ. Trimming removed 6 bases from V and 1 base from J; junction bases left unmatched: 6.

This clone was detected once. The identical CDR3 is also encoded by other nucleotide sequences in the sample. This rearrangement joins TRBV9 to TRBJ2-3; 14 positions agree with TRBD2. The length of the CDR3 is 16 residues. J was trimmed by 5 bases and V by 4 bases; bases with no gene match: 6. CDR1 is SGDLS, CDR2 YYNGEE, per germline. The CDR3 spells CASSPWGTSGGDTQYF. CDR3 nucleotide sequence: TGTGCCAGCAGCCCCTGGGGGACTAGCGGGGGAGATACGCAGTATTTT.

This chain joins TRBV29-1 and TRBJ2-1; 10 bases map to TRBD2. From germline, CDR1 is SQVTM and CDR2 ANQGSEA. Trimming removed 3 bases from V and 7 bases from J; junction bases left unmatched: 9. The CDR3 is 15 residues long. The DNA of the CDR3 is TGCAGCGTTGATGGGTGGGCTAGCGGGGGTAATGAGCAGTTCTTC. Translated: CSVDGWASGGNEQFF.

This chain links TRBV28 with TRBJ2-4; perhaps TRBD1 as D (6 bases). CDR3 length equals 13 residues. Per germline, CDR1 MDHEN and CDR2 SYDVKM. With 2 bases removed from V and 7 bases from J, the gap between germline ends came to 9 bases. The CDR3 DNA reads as TGTGCCAGCAGTTTAAATAGGGGGAACATTCAGTACTTC. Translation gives CASSLNRGNIQYF.

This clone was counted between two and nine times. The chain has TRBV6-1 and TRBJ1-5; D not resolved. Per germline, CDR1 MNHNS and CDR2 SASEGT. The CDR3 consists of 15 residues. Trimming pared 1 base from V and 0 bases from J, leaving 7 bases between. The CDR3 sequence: CASSEVLYSNQPQHF. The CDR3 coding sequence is TGTGCCAGCAGTGAAGTTCTTTATAGCAATCAGCCCCAGCATTTT.

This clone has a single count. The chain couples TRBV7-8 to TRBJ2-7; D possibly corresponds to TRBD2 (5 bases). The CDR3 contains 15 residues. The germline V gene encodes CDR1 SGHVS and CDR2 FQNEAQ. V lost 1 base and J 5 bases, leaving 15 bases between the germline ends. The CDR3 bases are TGTGCCAGCAGCTTAGTGGCGGGTTTGTCCCACGAGCAGTACTTC. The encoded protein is CASSLVAGLSHEQYF.

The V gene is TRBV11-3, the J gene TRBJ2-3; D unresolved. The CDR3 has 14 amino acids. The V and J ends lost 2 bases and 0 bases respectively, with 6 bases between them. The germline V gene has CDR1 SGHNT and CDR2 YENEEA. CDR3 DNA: TGTGCCAGCAGCTTAAGCCGAAGCACAGATACGCAGTATTTT. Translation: CASSLSRSTDTQYF.

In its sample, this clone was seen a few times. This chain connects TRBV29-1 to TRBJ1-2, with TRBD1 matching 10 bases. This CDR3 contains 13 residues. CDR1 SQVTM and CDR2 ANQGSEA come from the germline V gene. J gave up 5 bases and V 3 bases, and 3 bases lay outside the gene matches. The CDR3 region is CSVEGQGLYGYTF. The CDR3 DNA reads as TGCAGCGTTGAGGGACAGGGGTTGTATGGCTACACCTTC.

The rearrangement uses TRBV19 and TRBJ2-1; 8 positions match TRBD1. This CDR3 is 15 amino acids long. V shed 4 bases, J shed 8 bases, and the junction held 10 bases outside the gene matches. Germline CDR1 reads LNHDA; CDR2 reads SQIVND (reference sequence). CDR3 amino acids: CASSKTTGVEDEQFF. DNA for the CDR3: TGTGCCAGTAGTAAGACGACAGGGGTCGAAGATGAGCAGTTCTTC.

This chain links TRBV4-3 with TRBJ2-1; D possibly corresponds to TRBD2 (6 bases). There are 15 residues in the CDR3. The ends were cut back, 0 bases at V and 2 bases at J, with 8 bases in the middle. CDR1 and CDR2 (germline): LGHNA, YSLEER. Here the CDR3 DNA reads TGCGCCAGCAGCCAAGATAGCGGACCCTACAATGAGCAGTTCTTC. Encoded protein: CASSQDSGPYNEQFF.

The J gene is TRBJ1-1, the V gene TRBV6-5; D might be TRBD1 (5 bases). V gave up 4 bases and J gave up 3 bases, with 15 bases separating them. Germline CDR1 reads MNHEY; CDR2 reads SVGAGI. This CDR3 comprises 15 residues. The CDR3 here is CASSLYSRGDTEAFF. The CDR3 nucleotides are TGTGCCAGCAGTTTATACTCACGGGGGGACACTGAAGCTTTCTTT.

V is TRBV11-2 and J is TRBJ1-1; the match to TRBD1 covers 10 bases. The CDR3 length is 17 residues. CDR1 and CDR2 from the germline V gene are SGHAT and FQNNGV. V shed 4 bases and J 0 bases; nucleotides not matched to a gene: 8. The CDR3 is CASSSKGTGALNTEAFF. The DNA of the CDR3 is TGTGCCAGCAGCTCAAAAGGGACAGGGGCCCTGAACACTGAAGCTTTCTTT. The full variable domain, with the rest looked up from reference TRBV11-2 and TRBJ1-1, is EAGVAQSPRYKIIEKRQSVAFWCNPISGHATLYWYQQILGQGPKLLIQFQNNGVVDDSQLPKDRFSAERLKGVDSTLKIQPAKLEDSAVYLCASSSKGTGALNTEAFFGQGTRLTVV.

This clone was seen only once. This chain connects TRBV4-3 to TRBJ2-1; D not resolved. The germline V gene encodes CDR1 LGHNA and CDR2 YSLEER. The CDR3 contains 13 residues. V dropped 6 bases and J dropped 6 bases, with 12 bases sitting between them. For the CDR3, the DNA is TGCGCCAGCAGTCGTGGAATAACCAATGAGCAGTTCTTC. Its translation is CASSRGITNEQFF.

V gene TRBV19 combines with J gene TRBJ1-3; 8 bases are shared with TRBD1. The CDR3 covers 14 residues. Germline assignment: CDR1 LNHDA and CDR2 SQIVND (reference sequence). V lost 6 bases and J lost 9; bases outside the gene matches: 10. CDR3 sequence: CASSARGQGGTIYF. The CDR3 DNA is TGTGCCAGTAGCGCCCGCGGACAGGGAGGCACCATATATTTT.

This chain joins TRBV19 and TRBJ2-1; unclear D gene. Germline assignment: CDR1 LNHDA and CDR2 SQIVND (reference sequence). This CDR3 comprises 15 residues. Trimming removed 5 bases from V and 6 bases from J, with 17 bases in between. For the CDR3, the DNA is TGTGCCAGTAGTCCGGTCTTGGGCCAATCCAATGAGCAGTTCTTC. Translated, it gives CASSPVLGQSNEQFF.